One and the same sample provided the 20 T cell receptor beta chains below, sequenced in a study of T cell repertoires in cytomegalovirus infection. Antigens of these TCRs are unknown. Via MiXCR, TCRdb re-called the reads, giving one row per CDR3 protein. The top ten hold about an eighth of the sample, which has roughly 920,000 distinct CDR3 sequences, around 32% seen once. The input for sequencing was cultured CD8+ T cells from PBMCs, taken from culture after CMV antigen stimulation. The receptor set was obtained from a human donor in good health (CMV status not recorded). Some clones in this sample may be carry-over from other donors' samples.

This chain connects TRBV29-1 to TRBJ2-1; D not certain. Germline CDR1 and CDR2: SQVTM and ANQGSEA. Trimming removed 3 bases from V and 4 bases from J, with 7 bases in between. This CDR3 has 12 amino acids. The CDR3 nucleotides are TGCAGCGTTGATGTTAGATACAATGAGCAGTTCTTC. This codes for CSVDVRYNEQFF.

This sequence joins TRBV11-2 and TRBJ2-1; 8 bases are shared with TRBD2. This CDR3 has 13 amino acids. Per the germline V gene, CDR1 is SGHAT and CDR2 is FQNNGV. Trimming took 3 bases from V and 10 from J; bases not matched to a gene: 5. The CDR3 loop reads CASSFGAGGEQFF. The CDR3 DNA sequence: TGTGCCAGCAGCTTTGGTGCGGGGGGAGAGCAGTTCTTC.

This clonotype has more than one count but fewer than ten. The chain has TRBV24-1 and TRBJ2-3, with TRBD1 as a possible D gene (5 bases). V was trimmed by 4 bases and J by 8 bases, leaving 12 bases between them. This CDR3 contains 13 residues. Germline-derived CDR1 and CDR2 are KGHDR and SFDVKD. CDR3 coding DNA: TGTGCCACCAGTGAGACAGTCACCCCTACGCAGTATTTT. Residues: CATSETVTPTQYF.

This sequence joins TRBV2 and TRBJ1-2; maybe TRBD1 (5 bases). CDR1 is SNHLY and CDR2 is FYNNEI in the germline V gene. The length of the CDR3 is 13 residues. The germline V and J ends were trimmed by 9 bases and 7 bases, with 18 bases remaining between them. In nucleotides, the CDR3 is TGTGCCAGTCCTCAGGCAGAGGGGTCTGGCTACACCTTC. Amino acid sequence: CASPQAEGSGYTF.

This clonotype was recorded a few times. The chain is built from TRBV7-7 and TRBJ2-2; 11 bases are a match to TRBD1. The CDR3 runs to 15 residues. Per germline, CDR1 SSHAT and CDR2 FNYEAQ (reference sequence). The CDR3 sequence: CASQGQGVNTGELFF. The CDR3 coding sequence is TGTGCTAGCCAGGGACAGGGGGTGAACACCGGGGAGCTGTTTTTT.

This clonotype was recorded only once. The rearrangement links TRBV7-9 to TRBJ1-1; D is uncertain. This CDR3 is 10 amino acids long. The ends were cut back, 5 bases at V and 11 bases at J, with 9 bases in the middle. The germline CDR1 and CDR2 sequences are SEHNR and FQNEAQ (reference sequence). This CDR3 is CASSTQSAFF. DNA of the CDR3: TGTGCCAGCAGCACCCAAAGTGCTTTCTTT.

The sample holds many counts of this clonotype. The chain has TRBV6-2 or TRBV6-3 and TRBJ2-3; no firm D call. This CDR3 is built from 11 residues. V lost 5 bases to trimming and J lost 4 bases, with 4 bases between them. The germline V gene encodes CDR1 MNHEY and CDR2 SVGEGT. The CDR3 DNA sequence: TGTGCCAGCAGTAAACCAGATACGCAGTATTTT. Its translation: CASSKPDTQYF.

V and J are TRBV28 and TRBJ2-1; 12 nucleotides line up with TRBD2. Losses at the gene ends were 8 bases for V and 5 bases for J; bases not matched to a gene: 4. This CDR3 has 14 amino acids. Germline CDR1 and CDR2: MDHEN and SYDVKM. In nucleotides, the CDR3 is TGTGCCAGCTTTCTAGCGGGGGGGGACAATGAGCAGTTCTTC. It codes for CASFLAGGDNEQFF.

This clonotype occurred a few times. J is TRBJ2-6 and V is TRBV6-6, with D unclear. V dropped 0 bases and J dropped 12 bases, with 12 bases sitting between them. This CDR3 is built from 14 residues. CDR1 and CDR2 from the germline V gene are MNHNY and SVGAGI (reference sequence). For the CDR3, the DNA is TGTGCCAGCAGTTACTCGCGACAATGGAGCGTCCTGACTTTC. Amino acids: CASSYSRQWSVLTF.

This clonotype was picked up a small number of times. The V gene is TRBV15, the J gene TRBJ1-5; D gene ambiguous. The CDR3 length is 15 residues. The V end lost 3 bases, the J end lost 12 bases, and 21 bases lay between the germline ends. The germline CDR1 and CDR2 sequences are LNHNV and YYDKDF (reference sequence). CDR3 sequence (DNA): TGTGCCACCAGCAGCGAGGCGGGCTTCGGTCCGCTCCAGCATTTT. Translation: CATSSEAGFGPLQHF. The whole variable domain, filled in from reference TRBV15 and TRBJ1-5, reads DAMVIQNPRYQVTQFGKPVTLSCSQTLNHNVMYWYQQKSSQAPKLLFHYYDKDFNNEADTPDNFQSRRPNTSFCFLDIRSPGLGDTAMYLCATSSEAGFGPLQHFGDGTRLSIL.

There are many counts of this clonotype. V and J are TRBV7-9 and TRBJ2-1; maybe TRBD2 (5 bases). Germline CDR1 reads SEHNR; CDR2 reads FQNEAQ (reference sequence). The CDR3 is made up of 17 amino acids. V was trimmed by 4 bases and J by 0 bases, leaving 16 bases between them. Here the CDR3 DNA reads TGTGCCAGCAGCTCACTAGACCCGAAGAGCTCCTACAATGAGCAGTTCTTC. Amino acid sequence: CASSSLDPKSSYNEQFF.

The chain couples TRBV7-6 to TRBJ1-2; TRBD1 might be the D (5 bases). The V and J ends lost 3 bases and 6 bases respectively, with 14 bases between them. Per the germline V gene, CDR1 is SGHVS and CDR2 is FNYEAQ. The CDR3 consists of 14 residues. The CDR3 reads CASSFTAGPDGYTF. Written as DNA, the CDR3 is TGTGCCAGCAGCTTTACGGCAGGGCCAGATGGCTACACCTTC.

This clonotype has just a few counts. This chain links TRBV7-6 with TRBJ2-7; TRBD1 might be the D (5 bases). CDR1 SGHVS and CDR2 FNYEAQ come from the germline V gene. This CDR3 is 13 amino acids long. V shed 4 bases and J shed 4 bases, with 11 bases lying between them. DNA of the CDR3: TGTGCCAGCAGCTCCAGGGCAGGTTACGAGCAGTACGTC. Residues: CASSSRAGYEQYV.

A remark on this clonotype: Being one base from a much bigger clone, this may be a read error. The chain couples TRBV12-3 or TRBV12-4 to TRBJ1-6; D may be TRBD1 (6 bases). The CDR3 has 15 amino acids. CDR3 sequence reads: CASRVGGLENSPPHF. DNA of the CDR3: TGTGCCAGCAGGGTTGGGGGGCTCGAGAATTCACCCCCCCACTTT.

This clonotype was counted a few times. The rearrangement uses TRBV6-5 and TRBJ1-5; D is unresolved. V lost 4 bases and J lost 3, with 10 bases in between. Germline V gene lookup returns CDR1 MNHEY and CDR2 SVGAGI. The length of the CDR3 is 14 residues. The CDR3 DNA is TGTGCCAGCAGTTCTCTATCCCTCAATCAGCCCCAGCATTTT. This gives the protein CASSSLSLNQPQHF.

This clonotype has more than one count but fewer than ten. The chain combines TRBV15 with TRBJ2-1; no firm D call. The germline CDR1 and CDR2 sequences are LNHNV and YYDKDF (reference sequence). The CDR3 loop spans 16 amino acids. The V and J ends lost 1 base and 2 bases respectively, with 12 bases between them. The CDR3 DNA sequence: TGTGCCACCAGCAGAGGCGCGAGTTCCGCCTACAATGAGCAGTTCTTC. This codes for CATSRGASSAYNEQFF.

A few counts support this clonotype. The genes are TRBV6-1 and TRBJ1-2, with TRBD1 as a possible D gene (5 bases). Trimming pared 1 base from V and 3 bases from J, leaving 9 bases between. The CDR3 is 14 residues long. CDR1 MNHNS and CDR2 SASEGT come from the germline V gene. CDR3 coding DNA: TGTGCCAGCAGTGAAGAAGGACACTACTATGGCTACACCTTC. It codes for CASSEEGHYYGYTF.

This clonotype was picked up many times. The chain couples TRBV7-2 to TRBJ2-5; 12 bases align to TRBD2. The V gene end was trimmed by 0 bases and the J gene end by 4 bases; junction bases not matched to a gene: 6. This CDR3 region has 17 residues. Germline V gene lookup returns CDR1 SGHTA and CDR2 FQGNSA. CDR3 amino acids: CASSLARASGGAETQYF. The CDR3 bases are TGTGCCAGCAGCTTAGCGCGGGCTAGCGGGGGGGCAGAGACCCAGTACTTC.

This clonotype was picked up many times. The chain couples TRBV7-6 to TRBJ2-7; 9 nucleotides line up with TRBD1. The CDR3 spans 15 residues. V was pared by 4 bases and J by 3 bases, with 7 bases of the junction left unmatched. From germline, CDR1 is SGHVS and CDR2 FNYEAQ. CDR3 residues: CASSSLGQGLYEQYF. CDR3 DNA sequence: TGTGCCAGCAGCTCGCTAGGACAGGGGCTCTACGAGCAGTACTTC.

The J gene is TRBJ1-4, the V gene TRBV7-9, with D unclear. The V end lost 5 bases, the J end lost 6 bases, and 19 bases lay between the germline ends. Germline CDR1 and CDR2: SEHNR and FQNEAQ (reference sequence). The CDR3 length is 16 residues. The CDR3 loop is CASSPPGRAKDEKLFF. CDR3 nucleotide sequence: TGTGCCAGCAGCCCCCCCGGGAGGGCGAAGGATGAAAAACTGTTTTTT.